The 5 T cell receptor beta chains below all came from one sample that was sequenced in a study of cytomegalovirus exposure and HLA in healthy donors (dated by TCRdb to between 2016 and 2019). Receptor amplification or capture employed the immunoSEQ multiplex PCR assay. For the multiplex PCR, a mixture combining 60 forward primers for TCR Vbeta segments and 13 reverse primers for TCR Jbeta segments was used. TCRdb carries this immuneACCESS record with in-frame sequences only. Its versions omit some clonotypes, under half of them owing to an unresolved V gene in the studies checked, with the rest unexplained. In this sample the table shows around 200,000 clones, approximately 90% of which occur a single time. The ten largest clones take up more than 0.8% of the sample. Sequencing input: PBMCs. Receptors were obtained from a young woman in good health and CMV-seronegative.

The rearrangement links TRBV7-6 to TRBJ2-5, with D possibly matching TRBD2 (5 bases). The CDR3 runs 13 residues. Trimming pared 3 bases from V and 1 base from J, leaving 6 bases between. Germline V lookup: CDR1 SGHVS, CDR2 FNYEAQ. The CDR3 nucleotides are TGTGCCAGCAGCTTTCTAGCCCAAGAGACCCAGTACTTC. Its protein is CASSFLAQETQYF.

The V gene is TRBV10-2, the J gene TRBJ1-5; 11 positions match TRBD1. The CDR3 sequence is 13 residues long. The junction had 2 bases not matched to a gene; V was cut back by 6 bases and J by 7 bases. The germline CDR1 and CDR2 sequences are WSHSY and SAAADI. In DNA, the CDR3 is TGCGCCAGCAGGGGACAGGGGGGCCAGCCCCAGCATTTT. Amino acid sequence: CASRGQGGQPQHF.

The CDR3 here is CASSQLAGGEETQYF. The DNA for the CDR3 is TGTGCCAGTAGCCAACTAGCGGGAGGAGAAGAGACCCAGTACTTC. The chain recombines TRBV19 with TRBJ2-5; 12 nucleotides match TRBD2. Germline CDR1 reads LNHDA; CDR2 reads SQIVND (reference sequence). With V trimmed by 6 bases and J by 3 bases, 5 bases remained unmatched. The CDR3 length is 15 residues. The variable domain in full, with the rest retrieved from reference TRBV19 and TRBJ2-5, is DGGITQSPKYLFRKEGQNVTLSCEQNLNHDAMYWYRQDPGQGLRLIYYSQIVNDFQKGDIAEGYSVSREKKESFPLTVTSAQKNPTAFYLCASSQLAGGEETQYFGPGTRLLVL.

The V call is TRBV30, the J call TRBJ2-4, with 9 bases lining up with TRBD2. The germline CDR1 and CDR2 sequences are GTSNPN and SVGIG (reference sequence). V was pared by 0 bases and J by 0 bases, with 9 bases of the junction left unmatched. The CDR3 is 18 residues long. The CDR3 sequence is CAWSVGLAGRLAKNIQYF. The CDR3 DNA follows: TGTGCCTGGAGTGTGGGGCTAGCGGGACGATTAGCCAAAAACATTCAGTACTTC.

J is TRBJ2-1 and V is TRBV6-5; 7 bases line up with TRBD1. Losses at the gene ends were 1 base for V and 5 bases for J; bases not matched to a gene: 5. The CDR3 is 15 amino acids. In germline, CDR1 is MNHEY, CDR2 SVGAGI. CDR3 sequence: CASSYLRTGDNEQFF. CDR3 nucleotide sequence: TGTGCCAGCAGTTACTTAAGGACAGGAGACAATGAGCAGTTCTTC.